These 22 T cell receptor beta chains originate from one sample sequenced in a study of blood T cells in healthy people across ages. Through a sample-barcoded 5' primer and a J-beta primer mix, a second PCR was run for roughly 7 to 12 cycles. TCRdb re-called the 5' RACE reads through MiXCR, storing one row per CDR3 protein. The repertoire holds over 1,200,000 distinct CDR3 sequences, with around 59% as singletons. The sequencing sample was made of blood. The receptors shown here come from a man younger than 35 in good health.

The chain carries TRBV4-1 and TRBJ2-7; D not resolved. The germline V and J ends were trimmed by 1 base and 2 bases, with 9 bases remaining between them. Per germline, CDR1 MGHRA and CDR2 YSYEKL. This CDR3 contains 14 residues. CDR3 region: CASSQVVRTYEQYF. CDR3 bases: TGCGCCAGCAGCCAAGTTGTCAGAACCTACGAGCAGTACTTC.

This clonotype was observed a single time. Relative to the germline gene, one junction end is altered; a read error may explain this. The genes are TRBV9 and TRBJ2-1; 9 bases agree with TRBD1. The V gene's germline CDR1 is SGDLS and CDR2 YYNGEE. This CDR3 is built from 16 residues. The CDR3 DNA sequence: TGTGCCAGCAGCGCTCCGGGACAGGGCAACTACAAGGAGCAGTTCTTC. It translates to CASSAPGQGNYKEQFF.

This clonotype was detected only a few times. The chain couples TRBV2 to TRBJ2-3; D remains unclear. Trimming left V 5 bases short and J 4 bases short, with 10 bases between. The CDR3 extends over 13 amino acids. Germline loops: CDR1 SNHLY, CDR2 FYNNEI. CDR3 sequence reads: CASSSRLSDTQYF. CDR3 DNA sequence: TGTGCCAGCAGTAGTCGGCTGTCAGATACGCAGTATTTT.

V gene TRBV6-6 combines with J gene TRBJ2-2; D is uncertain. The germline gives CDR1 MNHNY, CDR2 SVGAGI (reference sequence). Trimming left V 1 base short and J 2 bases short, with 8 bases between. This CDR3 spans 15 amino acids. CDR3 region: CASSYFAPNTGELFF. CDR3 in DNA: TGTGCCAGCAGTTACTTTGCACCTAACACCGGGGAGCTGTTTTTT.

CDR3 sequence reads: CASNPRGGNTQYF. CDR3 in DNA: TGTGCCAGCAATCCCCGTGGCGGGAATACGCAGTATTTT. The V gene is TRBV12-3 or TRBV12-4, the J gene TRBJ2-3; D perhaps matches TRBD2 (6 bases). The V end lost 7 bases, the J end lost 7 bases, and 15 bases lay between the germline ends. This CDR3 has 13 residues.

The chain employs TRBV29-1 and TRBJ2-3, with 8 bases identical to TRBD1. The V and J ends lost 5 bases and 3 bases, in that order; junction bases with no gene match: 4. CDR1 SQVTM and CDR2 ANQGSEA come from the germline V gene. The length of the CDR3 is 13 residues. The CDR3 nucleotides are TGCAGCGTTCCGGGGACAGGTACAGATACGCAGTATTTT. Its protein is CSVPGTGTDTQYF.

CDR3 in DNA: TGCAGTGCATGGACCGAAGCGGACACTGAAGCTTTCTTT. Residues: CSAWTEADTEAFF. The V and J genes are TRBV20-1 and TRBJ1-1; D unresolved. CDR1 is DFQATT and CDR2 is SNEGSKA in the germline V gene (reference sequence). Deletions cut 6 bases from V and 3 bases from J, with 14 bases between. This CDR3 comprises 13 residues.

This clonotype was detected a few times. This sequence joins TRBV12-3 or TRBV12-4 and TRBJ2-3; 11 bases agree with TRBD2. The CDR3 is made up of 16 amino acids. V was pared by 3 bases and J by 4 bases, with 6 bases of the junction left unmatched. DNA for the CDR3: TGTGCCAGCAGTTTGCCTAGCGGGGGGCACGCAGATACGCAGTATTTT. Protein sequence: CASSLPSGGHADTQYF.

V is TRBV3-1 and J is TRBJ2-4; D is unclear. The J call could be wrong; TRBJ2-7 is a better fit for the DNA end. The CDR3 contains 14 residues. Germline CDR1 reads LGHDT; CDR2 reads YNNKEL (reference sequence). The CDR3: CASSQVATTYEQYF. As DNA, the CDR3 is TGTGCCAGCAGCCAAGTGGCTACAACCTACGAGCAGTACTTC.

This clonotype was recorded once. V and J are TRBV6-5 and TRBJ2-7; D ambiguous. Near its end, the DNA agrees better with TRBJ2-5, so the J call may be wrong. This CDR3 is built from 14 residues. Germline V CDR1 and CDR2: MNHEY, SVGAGI. CDR3 nucleotides: TGTGCCAGCAGTTACTCGAATAACAAGGAGACCCAGTACTTC. Translated: CASSYSNNKETQYF.

This chain joins TRBV3-1 and TRBJ1-1, with 7 bases fitting TRBD1. The J segment lost 0 bases and the V segment lost 1 base, leaving 2 bases of the junction unmatched. The CDR3 sequence is 15 residues long. Germline V gives CDR1 LGHDT, CDR2 YNNKEL (reference sequence). CDR3 sequence: CASSQAQGVNTEAFF. In nucleotides, the CDR3 is TGTGCCAGCAGCCAAGCTCAGGGGGTGAACACTGAAGCTTTCTTT. Supplemented by reference TRBV3-1 and TRBJ1-1, the full variable domain reads DTAVSQTPKYLVTQMGNDKSIKCEQNLGHDTMYWYKQDSKKFLKIMFSYNNKELIINETVPNRFSPKSPDKAHLNLHINSLELGDSAVYFCASSQAQGVNTEAFFGQGTRLTVV.

This chain uses TRBV12-3 or TRBV12-4 with TRBJ1-1; D call uncertain. This CDR3 contains 12 residues. Between the trimmed V and J ends, which lost 7 bases and 2 bases, there was a span of 8 bases. The CDR3 protein is CASIRLNTEAFF. CDR3 in DNA: TGTGCCAGCATCCGGCTTAACACTGAAGCTTTCTTT.

This clonotype turned up a few times. V is TRBV27 and J is TRBJ1-6, with D possibly TRBD1 on 6 matching bases. Germline CDR1 reads MNHEY; CDR2 reads SMNVEV (reference sequence). V dropped 5 bases and J dropped 5 bases, with 13 bases sitting between them. CDR3 size: 15 residues. CDR3 region: CASSGAGANNSPLHF. CDR3 nucleotides: TGTGCCAGCAGTGGGGCGGGGGCAAATAATTCACCCCTCCACTTT.

The chain is built from TRBV5-1 and TRBJ2-6; weak D call: TRBD1 (6 bases). The CDR3 is made up of 17 amino acids. Trimming took 1 base from V and 0 from J, leaving 11 bases between them. Germline CDR1 is SGHRS and CDR2 is YFSETQ. The CDR3 loop reads CASSLRTAYSGANVLTF. The CDR3 bases are TGCGCCAGCAGCTTGAGGACAGCTTACTCTGGGGCCAACGTCCTGACTTTC.

On this clonotype: One end of the junction is discordant with germline, which a read error may explain. The rearrangement uses TRBV6-6 and TRBJ2-4; 7 nucleotides align to TRBD1. Gene TRBJ2-7 matches the end of the DNA better, so the J call may be wrong. The CDR3 length is 15 residues. Germline V gives CDR1 MNHNY, CDR2 SVGAGI (reference sequence). Here the CDR3 DNA reads TGTGCTAGCAGTTACCCGGGACAGTCATCCTACGAGCAGTACTTC. This codes for CASSYPGQSSYEQYF.

The chain joins TRBV27 to TRBJ2-1, with 7 bases identical to TRBD2. In germline, CDR1 is MNHEY, CDR2 SMNVEV (reference sequence). V trimming: 3 bases; J trimming: 7 bases; junction bases outside the gene matches: 12. This CDR3 has 16 amino acids. Written as DNA, the CDR3 is TGTGCCAGCAGTTTTCTTGGACTAGGAACGGGGAATGAGCAGTTCTTC. Translated, it gives CASSFLGLGTGNEQFF.

V gene TRBV3-1 combines with J gene TRBJ1-6; TRBD1 is a possible D gene (6 bases). Trimming left V 4 bases short and J 3 bases short, with 22 bases between. The CDR3 sequence is 19 residues long. CDR1 is LGHDT and CDR2 is YNNKEL in the germline V gene (reference sequence). CDR3 sequence (DNA): TGTGCCAGCAGCCCAGGGGTCTCAGGGCGGTTAGGCTATAATTCACCCCTCCACTTT. Protein product: CASSPGVSGRLGYNSPLHF.

This clonotype was picked up a small number of times. The chain carries TRBV21-1 and TRBJ2-1; the D segment call TRBD1 is taken from the table without a DNA check. TRBV21-1 is an annotated pseudogene. This CDR3 contains 15 residues. The CDR3, as DNA: TGTGCCAGCTGCCGAGGGAGGGGGCCCCAAAATGAGCAGTTCTTC. It encodes CASCRGRGPQNEQFF.

This sequence joins TRBV15 and TRBJ1-4; a possible D gene is TRBD1 (5 bases). Trimming took off 4 bases at V and 8 bases at J, with 14 bases between the two ends. The germline V gene has CDR1 LNHNV and CDR2 YYDKDF (reference sequence). The CDR3 extends over 14 amino acids. CDR3 sequence reads: CATSITGTAEKLFF. The CDR3 coding sequence is TGTGCCACCAGCATAACCGGGACGGCAGAAAAACTGTTTTTT.

This clonotype was counted between two and nine times. The chain uses TRBV20-1 and TRBJ2-1, with 12 bases identical to TRBD2. The CDR3 is 16 amino acids. Trimming cost V 2 bases and J 5 bases; bases outside gene matches: 7. Germline V gives CDR1 DFQATT, CDR2 SNEGSKA (reference sequence). CDR3 sequence: CSARTGLAGLNNEQFF. CDR3 DNA: TGCAGTGCTAGAACAGGACTAGCGGGACTAAACAATGAGCAGTTCTTC.

The chain links TRBV20-1 to TRBJ2-1; D not resolved. The germline CDR1 and CDR2 sequences are DFQATT and SNEGSKA (reference sequence). The CDR3 is 14 residues long. Trimming removed 5 bases at V and 5 bases at J, with 16 bases between. The chain's CDR3 is CSALPLESHNEQFF. CDR3 nucleotides: TGCAGTGCTCTTCCCCTAGAGTCCCACAATGAGCAGTTCTTC.

This clonotype was observed a single time. V and J are TRBV6-1 and TRBJ2-7; 10 bases agree with TRBD1. The CDR3 loop spans 15 amino acids. The junction had 13 bases not matched to a gene; V was cut back by 7 bases and J by 7 bases. CDR1 is MNHNS and CDR2 is SASEGT in the germline V gene. In DNA form, the CDR3 reads TGTGCCAGCACAACCGGGACAGGGGTTGGGTTGGAGCAGTACTTC. Translated, it gives CASTTGTGVGLEQYF.